A selection of T cell receptor beta chains follows, all from one sample in a study of OX40 agonist ivuxolimab in advanced cancers. Data came from immunoSEQ multiplex PCR; TCRdb stores just in-frame clones and leaves some out. The sample includes roughly 73,000 clones, 85% to 90% of them seen just once. The sample was CD4+ or CD8+ T cells sorted from blood, taken in a trial of the OX40 agonist ivuxolimab. The receptors come from an adult with an advanced solid tumor such as melanoma, head and neck, liver or kidney cancer. Each CDR3 is given with its conserved first and last residue.

j_gene | v_gene | CDR3aa
TRBJ2-7 | TRBV9 | CASSAGDFLSEQYF
TRBJ2-5 | TRBV2 | CASGTQETQYF
TRBJ1-1 | TRBV11-3 | CASSQPGGRGTEAFF
TRBJ2-5 | TRBV4-2 | CASSLSGSSGRAGETQYF
TRBJ2-1 | TRBV7-8 | CASSLLGTSGYNEQFF
TRBJ1-2 | TRBV11-2 | CASSLRATGAYGGYGYTF
TRBJ2-6 | TRBV6-1 | CASSERVLSGANVLTF
TRBJ2-7 | TRBV6-1 | CASSEVISEQYF
TRBJ2-4 | TRBV4-1 | CASSQEWTGTKNIQYF
TRBJ1-5 | TRBV28 | CASSRPTGDNQPQHF
TRBJ1-2 | TRBV18 | CASSPDRGYGYTF
TRBJ1-4 | TRBV7-3 | CASTQGSTNEKLFF
TRBJ2-7 | TRBV7-6 | CASTGGGVSSYEQYF
TRBJ2-7 | TRBV11-2 | CASSLREGPYEQYF
TRBJ1-3 | TRBV15 | CATSRDIGAGGNTIYF
TRBJ2-7 | TRBV11-3 | CASSMDRGSYEQYF
TRBJ1-2 | TRBV2 | CASSVWDKNYGYTF
TRBJ2-5 | TRBV11-1 | CASSRGAPEETQYF
TRBJ2-6 | TRBV19 | CASTLGGTSAPGANVLTF